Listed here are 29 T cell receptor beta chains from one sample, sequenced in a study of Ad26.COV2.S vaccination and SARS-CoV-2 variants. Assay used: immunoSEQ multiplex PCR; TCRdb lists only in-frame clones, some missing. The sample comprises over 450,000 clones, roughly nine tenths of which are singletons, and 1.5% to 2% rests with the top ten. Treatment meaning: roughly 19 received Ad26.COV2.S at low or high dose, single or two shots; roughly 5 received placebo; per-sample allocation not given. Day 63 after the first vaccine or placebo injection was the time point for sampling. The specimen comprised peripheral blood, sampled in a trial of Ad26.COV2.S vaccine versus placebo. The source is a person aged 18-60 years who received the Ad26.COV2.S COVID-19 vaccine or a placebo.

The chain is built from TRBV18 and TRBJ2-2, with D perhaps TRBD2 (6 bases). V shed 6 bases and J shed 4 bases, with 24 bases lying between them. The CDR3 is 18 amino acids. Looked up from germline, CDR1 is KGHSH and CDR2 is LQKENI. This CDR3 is CASSPGLGPSGATGELFF. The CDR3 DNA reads TGTGCCAGCTCGCCGGGACTCGGGCCTTCAGGAGCCACCGGGGAGCTGTTTTTT.

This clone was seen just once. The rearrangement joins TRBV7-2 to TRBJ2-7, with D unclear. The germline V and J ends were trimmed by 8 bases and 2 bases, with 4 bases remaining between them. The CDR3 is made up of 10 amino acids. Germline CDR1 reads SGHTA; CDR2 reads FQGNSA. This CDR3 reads CASGPYEQYF. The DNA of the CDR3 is TGTGCCAGCGGGCCCTACGAGCAGTACTTC.

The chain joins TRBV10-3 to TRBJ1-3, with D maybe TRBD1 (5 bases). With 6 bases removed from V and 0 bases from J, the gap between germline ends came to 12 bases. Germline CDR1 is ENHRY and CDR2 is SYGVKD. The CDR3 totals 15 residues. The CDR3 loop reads CAIRPTADSGNTIYF. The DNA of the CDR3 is TGTGCCATCAGGCCGACAGCCGACTCTGGAAACACCATATATTTT.

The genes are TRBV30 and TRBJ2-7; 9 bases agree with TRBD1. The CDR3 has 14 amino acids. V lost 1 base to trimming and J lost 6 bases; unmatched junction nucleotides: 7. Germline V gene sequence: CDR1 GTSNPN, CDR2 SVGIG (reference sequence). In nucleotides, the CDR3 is TGTGCCTGGAGTGCCGGGACAGGGTTACTCGAGCAGTACTTC. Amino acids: CAWSAGTGLLEQYF.

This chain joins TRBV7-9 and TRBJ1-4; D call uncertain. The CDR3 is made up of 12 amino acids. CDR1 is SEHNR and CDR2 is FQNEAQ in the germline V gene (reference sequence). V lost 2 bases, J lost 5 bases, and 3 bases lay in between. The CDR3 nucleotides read TGTGCCAGCAGCTTATCGAATGAAAAACTGTTTTTT. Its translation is CASSLSNEKLFF. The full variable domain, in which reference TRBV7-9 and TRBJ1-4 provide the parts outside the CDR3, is DTGVSQNPRHKITKRGQNVTFRCDPISEHNRLYWYRQTLGQGPEFLTYFQNEAQLEKSRLLSDRFSAERPKGSFSTLEIQRTEQGDSAMYLCASSLSNEKLFFGSGTQLSVL.

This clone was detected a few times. Here the CDR3 DNA reads TGCAGCGTTGTATTAGGTGGCTGGGAGCAGTACTTC. It encodes CSVVLGGWEQYF. V is TRBV29-1 and J is TRBJ2-7; D is uncertain. The V gene lost 4 bases and the J gene lost 7 bases, with 14 bases spanning the gap. The CDR3 length is 12 residues. Germline loops: CDR1 SQVTM, CDR2 ANQGSEA.

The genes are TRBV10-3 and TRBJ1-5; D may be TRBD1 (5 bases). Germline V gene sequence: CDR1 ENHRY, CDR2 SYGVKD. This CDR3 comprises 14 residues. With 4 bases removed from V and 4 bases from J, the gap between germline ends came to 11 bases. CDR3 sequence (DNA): TGTGCCATCAGTGTCGGGGGGGGTAATCAGCCCCAGCATTTT. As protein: CAISVGGGNQPQHF.

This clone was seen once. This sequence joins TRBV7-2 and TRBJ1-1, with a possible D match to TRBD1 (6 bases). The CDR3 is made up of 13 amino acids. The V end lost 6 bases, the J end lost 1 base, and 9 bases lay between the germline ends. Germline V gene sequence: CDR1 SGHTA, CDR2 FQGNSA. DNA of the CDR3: TGTGCCAGCAGGGGGGCAGGGAACACTGAAGCTTTCTTT. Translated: CASRGAGNTEAFF.

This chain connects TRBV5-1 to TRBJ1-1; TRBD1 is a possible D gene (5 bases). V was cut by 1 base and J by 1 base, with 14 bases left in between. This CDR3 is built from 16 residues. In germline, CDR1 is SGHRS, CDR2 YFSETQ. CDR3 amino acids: CASSLSPGRQNTEAFF. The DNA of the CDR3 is TGCGCCAGCAGCTTGTCGCCGGGACGGCAGAACACTGAAGCTTTCTTT.

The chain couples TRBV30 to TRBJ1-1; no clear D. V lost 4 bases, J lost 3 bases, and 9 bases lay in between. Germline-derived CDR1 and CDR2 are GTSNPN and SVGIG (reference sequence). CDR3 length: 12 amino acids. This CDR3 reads CAWTRMDTEAFF. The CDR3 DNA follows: TGTGCCTGGACTCGGATGGACACTGAAGCTTTCTTT.

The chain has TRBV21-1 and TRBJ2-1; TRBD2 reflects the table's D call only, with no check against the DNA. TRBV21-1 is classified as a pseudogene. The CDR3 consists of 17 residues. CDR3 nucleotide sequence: TGTGCCAGCAGCAAAGATGCCCTAGCGGGAGCTTACAATGAGCAGTTCTTC. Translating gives CASSKDALAGAYNEQFF.

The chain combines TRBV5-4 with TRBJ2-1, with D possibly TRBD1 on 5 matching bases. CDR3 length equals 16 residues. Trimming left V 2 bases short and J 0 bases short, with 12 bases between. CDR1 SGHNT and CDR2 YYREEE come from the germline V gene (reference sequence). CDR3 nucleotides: TGTGCCAGCAGCTTTCCCGACAGAAGCTCCTACAATGAGCAGTTCTTC. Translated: CASSFPDRSSYNEQFF.

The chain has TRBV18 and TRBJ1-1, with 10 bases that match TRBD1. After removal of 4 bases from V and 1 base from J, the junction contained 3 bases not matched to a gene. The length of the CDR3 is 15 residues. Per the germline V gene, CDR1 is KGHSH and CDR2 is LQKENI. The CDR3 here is CASSRGTGANTEAFF. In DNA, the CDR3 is TGTGCCAGCTCACGAGGGACAGGGGCGAACACTGAAGCTTTCTTT.

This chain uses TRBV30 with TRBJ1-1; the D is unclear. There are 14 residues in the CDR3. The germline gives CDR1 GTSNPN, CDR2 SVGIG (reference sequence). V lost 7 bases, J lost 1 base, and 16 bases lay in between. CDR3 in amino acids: CASWQWQENTEAFF. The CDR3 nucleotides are TGTGCCTCATGGCAGTGGCAGGAGAACACTGAAGCTTTCTTT.

The CDR3 DNA sequence: TGTGCCAGCAGTGATGGTCAGTCTCATCAGCCCCAGCATTTT. Translating it yields CASSDGQSHQPQHF. The rearrangement links TRBV2 to TRBJ1-5; D remains ambiguous. There are 14 residues in the CDR3. V shed 3 bases and J shed 5 bases, with 11 bases lying between them. CDR1 is SNHLY and CDR2 is FYNNEI in the germline V gene.

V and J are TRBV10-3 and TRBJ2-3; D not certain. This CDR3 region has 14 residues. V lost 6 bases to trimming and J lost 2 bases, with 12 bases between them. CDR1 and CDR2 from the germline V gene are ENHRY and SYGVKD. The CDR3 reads CAISSGGFTDTQYF. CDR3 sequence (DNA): TGTGCCATCAGCTCGGGCGGATTCACAGATACGCAGTATTTT.

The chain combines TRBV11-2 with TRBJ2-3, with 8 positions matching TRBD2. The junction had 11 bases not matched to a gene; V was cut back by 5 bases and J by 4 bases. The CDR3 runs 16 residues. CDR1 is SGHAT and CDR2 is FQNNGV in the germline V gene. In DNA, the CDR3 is TGTGCCAGCAGCCTTCTCCGGGGGGGGTCGCCAGATACGCAGTATTTT. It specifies CASSLLRGGSPDTQYF.

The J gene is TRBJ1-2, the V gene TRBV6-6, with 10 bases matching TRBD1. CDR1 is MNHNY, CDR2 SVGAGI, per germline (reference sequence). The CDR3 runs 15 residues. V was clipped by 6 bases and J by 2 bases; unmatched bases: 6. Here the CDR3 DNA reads TGTGCCAGCAGAGCGGGACAGGGGATCAACTATGGCTACACCTTC. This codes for CASRAGQGINYGYTF.

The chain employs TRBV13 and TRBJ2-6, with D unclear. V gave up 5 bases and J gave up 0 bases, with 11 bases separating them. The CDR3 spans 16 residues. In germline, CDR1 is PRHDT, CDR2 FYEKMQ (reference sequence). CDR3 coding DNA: TGTGCCAGCAGCCCGTCACAGTACTCTGGGGCCAACGTCCTGACTTTC. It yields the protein CASSPSQYSGANVLTF.

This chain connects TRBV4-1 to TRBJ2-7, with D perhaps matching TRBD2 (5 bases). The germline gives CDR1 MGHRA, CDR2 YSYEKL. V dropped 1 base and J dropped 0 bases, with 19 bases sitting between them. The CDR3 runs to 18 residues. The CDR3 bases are TGCGCCAGCAGCCAAGTCCGCTTGGTGGGAGTTCGCTCCTACGAGCAGTACTTC. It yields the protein CASSQVRLVGVRSYEQYF.

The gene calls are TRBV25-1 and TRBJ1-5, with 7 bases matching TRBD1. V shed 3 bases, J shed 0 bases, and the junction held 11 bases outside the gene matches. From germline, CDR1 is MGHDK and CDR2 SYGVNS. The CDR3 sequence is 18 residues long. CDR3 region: CASSDYWTGPYSNQPQHF. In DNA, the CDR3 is TGTGCCAGCAGTGACTACTGGACAGGACCTTATAGCAATCAGCCCCAGCATTTT. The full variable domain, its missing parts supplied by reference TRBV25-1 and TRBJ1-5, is EADIYQTPRYLVIGTGKKITLECSQTMGHDKMYWYQQDPGMELHLIHYSYGVNSTEKGDLSSESTVSRIRTEHFPLTLESARPSHTSQYLCASSDYWTGPYSNQPQHFGDGTRLSIL.

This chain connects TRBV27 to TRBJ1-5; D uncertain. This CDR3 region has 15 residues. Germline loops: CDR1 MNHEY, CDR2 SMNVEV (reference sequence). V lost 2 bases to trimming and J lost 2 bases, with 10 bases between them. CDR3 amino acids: CASSLDNSGNQPQHF. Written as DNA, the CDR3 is TGTGCCAGCAGTTTAGATAATTCGGGCAATCAGCCCCAGCATTTT.

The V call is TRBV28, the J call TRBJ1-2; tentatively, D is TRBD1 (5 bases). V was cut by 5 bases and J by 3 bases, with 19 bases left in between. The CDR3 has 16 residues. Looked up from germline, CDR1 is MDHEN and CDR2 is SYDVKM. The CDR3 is CASSPGGGGGHYGYTF. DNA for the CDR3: TGTGCCAGCAGTCCCGGGGGGGGAGGCGGGCACTATGGCTACACCTTC.

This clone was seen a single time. CDR3 protein: CASSTRDLNTEAFF. The CDR3 region has the DNA TGTGCCAGCAGTACGAGGGATTTGAACACTGAAGCTTTCTTT. V and J are TRBV28 and TRBJ1-1; D remains unclear. The germline gives CDR1 MDHEN, CDR2 SYDVKM. V was pared by 5 bases and J by 0 bases, with 10 bases between. This CDR3 has 14 residues.

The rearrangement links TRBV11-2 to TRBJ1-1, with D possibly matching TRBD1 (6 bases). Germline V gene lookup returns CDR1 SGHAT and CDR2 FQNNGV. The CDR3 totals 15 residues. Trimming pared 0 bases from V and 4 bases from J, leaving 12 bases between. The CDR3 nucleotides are TGTGCCAGCAGCTTAGATCGGGGGCAGGTCACTGAAGCTTTCTTT. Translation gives CASSLDRGQVTEAFF.

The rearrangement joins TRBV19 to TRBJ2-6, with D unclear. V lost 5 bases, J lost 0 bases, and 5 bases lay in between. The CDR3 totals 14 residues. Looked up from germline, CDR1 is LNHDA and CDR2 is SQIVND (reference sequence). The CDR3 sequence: CASSPFSGANVLTF. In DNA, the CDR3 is TGTGCCAGTAGTCCCTTCTCTGGGGCCAACGTCCTGACTTTC.

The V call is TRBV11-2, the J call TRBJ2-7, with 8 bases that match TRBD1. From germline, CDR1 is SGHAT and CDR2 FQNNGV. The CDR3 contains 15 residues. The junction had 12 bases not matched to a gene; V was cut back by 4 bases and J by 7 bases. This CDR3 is CASSSSPDRAGEQYF. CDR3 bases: TGTGCCAGCAGCTCGTCTCCGGACAGGGCGGGGGAGCAGTACTTC.

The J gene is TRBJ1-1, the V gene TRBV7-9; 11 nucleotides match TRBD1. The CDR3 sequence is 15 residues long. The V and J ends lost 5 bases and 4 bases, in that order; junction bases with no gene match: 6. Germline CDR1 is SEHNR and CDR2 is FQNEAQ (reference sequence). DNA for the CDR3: TGTGCCAGCAGCCCCAGGGACAGGGGGATCACTGAAGCTTTCTTT. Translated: CASSPRDRGITEAFF. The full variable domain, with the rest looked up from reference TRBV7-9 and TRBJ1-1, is DTGVSQNPRHKITKRGQNVTFRCDPISEHNRLYWYRQTLGQGPEFLTYFQNEAQLEKSRLLSDRFSAERPKGSFSTLEIQRTEQGDSAMYLCASSPRDRGITEAFFGQGTRLTVV.

The CDR3 DNA sequence: TGTGCCAGCAGCTTGGGCCTTGCAACTAATGAAAAACTGTTTTTT. It specifies CASSLGLATNEKLFF. This sequence joins TRBV5-6 and TRBJ1-4; the D is unclear. This CDR3 is 15 amino acids long. The germline gives CDR1 SGHDT, CDR2 YYEEEE. The V gene lost 0 bases and the J gene lost 0 bases, with 6 bases spanning the gap.